At least ten counts were recorded for the clone carrying this T cell receptor beta chain. Its target is unknown. The germline V gene has CDR1 SEHNR and CDR2 FQNEAQ (reference sequence). The CDR3 sequence is 12 residues long. V trimming: 5 bases; J trimming: 11 bases; junction bases outside the gene matches: 8. Construction of TCR beta libraries was performed using quantitative 5'-RACE with molecular barcodes. TCRdb used MiXCR to reprocess the 5' RACE reads, holding one entry per CDR3 protein. The table shows more than 110,000 distinct CDR3 sequences, with 8% to 9% occurring only once. These data belong to a study of CD8 T cells in ankylosing spondylitis. Study conclusions and caveats: CD8+ by phenotype, disease-linked clones were relatively rare in peripheral blood. Reactive arthritis synovial fluid and blood were previously reported to contain some motif variants.

Input material: synovial fluid, either unsorted or a sorted T cell fraction (not recorded which). This TCR derives from a male donor with ankylosing spondylitis. The V call is TRBV7-9, the J call TRBJ1-1; 7 nucleotides line up with TRBD1. The CDR3 is CASSITGVRAFF. CDR3 nucleotide sequence: TGTGCCAGCAGCATTACAGGGGTACGGGCTTTCTTT. Combining the CDR3 with reference TRBV7-9 and TRBJ1-1 gives the whole variable domain DTGVSQNPRHKITKRGQNVTFRCDPISEHNRLYWYRQTLGQGPEFLTYFQNEAQLEKSRLLSDRFSAERPKGSFSTLEIQRTEQGDSAMYLCASSITGVRAFFGQGTRLTVV.